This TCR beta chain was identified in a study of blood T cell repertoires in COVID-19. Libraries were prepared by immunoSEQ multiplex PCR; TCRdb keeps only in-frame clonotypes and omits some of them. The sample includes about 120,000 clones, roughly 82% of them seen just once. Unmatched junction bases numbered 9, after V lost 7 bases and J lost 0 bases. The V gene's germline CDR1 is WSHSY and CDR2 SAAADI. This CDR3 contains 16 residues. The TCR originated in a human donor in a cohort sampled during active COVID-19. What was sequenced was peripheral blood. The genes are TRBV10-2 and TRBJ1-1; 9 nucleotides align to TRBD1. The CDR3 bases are TGCGCCAGCAATGACCCGGGACAGGGCCTGAACACTGAAGCTTTCTTT. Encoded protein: CASNDPGQGLNTEAFF.